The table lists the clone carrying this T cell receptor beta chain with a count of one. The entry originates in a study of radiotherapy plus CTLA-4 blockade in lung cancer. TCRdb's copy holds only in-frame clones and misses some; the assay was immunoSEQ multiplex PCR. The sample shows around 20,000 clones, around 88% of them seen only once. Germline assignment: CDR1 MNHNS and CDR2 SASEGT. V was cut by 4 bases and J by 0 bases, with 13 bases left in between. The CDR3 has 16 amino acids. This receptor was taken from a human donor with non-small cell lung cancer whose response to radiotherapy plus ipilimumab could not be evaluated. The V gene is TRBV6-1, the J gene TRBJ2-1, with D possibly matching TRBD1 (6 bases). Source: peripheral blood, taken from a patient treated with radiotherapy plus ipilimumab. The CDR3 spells CASSGTLGGSYNEQFF. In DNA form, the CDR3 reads TGTGCCAGCAGTGGGACGTTAGGGGGCTCCTACAATGAGCAGTTCTTC.